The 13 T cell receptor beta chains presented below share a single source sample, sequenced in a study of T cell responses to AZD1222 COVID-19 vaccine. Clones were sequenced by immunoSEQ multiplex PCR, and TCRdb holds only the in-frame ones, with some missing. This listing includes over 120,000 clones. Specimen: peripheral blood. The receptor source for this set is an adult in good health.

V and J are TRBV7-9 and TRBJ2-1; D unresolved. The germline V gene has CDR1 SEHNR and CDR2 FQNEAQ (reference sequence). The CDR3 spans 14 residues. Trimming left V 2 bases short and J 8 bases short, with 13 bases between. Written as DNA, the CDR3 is TGTGCCAGCAGCTTAATCCCCCGTTCCGATGAGCAGTTCTTC. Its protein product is CASSLIPRSDEQFF.

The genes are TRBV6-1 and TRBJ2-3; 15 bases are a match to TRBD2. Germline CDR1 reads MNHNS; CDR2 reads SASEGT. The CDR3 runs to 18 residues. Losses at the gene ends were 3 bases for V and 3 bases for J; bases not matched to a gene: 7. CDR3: CASSDPGLAGGGTDTQYF. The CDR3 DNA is TGTGCCAGCAGTGATCCGGGACTAGCGGGGGGTGGTACAGATACGCAGTATTTT.

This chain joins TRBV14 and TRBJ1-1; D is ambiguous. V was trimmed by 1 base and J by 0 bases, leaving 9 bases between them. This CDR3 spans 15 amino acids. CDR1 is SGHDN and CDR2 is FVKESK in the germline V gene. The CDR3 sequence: CASSQGRLMNTEAFF. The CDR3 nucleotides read TGTGCCAGCAGCCAAGGGAGGCTGATGAACACTGAAGCTTTCTTT. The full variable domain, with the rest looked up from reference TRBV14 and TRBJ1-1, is EAGVTQFPSHSVIEKGQTVTLRCDPISGHDNLYWYRRVMGKEIKFLLHFVKESKQDESGMPNNRFLAERTGGTYSTLKVQPAELEDSGVYFCASSQGRLMNTEAFFGQGTRLTVV.

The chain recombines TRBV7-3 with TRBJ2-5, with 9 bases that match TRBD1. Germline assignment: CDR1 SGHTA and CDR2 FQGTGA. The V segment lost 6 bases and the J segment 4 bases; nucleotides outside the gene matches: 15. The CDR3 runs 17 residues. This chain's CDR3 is CASSHNPGQGGGETQYF. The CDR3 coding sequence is TGTGCCAGCAGTCACAATCCGGGACAGGGAGGGGGAGAGACCCAGTACTTC.

CDR3 sequence (DNA): TGTGCCAGTAGTACTAGCGGGGTGAGCAATGAGCAGTTCTTC. It yields the protein CASSTSGVSNEQFF. The genes are TRBV19 and TRBJ2-1; 9 bases agree with TRBD2. Germline lookup yields CDR1 LNHDA and CDR2 SQIVND (reference sequence). This CDR3 spans 14 amino acids. Losses at the gene ends were 4 bases for V and 6 bases for J; bases not matched to a gene: 4.

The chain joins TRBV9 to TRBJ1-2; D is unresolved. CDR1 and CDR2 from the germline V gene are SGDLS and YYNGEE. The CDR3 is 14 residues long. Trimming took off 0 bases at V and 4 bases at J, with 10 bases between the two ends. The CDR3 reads CASSVEPDGYGYTF. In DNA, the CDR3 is TGTGCCAGCAGCGTAGAACCGGACGGCTATGGCTACACCTTC.

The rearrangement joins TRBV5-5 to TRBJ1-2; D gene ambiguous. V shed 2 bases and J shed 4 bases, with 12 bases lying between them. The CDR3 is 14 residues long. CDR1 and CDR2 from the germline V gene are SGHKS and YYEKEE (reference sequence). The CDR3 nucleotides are TGTGCCAGCAGCTTTGGAGCAGATCCCTATGGCTACACCTTC. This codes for CASSFGADPYGYTF.

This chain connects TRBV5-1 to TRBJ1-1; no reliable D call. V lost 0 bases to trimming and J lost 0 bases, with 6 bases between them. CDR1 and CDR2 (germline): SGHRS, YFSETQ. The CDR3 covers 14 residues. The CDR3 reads CASSLADLNTEAFF. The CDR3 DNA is TGCGCCAGCAGCTTGGCGGATTTGAACACTGAAGCTTTCTTT.

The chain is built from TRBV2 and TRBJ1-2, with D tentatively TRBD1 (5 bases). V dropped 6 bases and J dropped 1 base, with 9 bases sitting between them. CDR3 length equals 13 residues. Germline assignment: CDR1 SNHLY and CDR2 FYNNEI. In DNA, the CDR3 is TGTGCCAGCAGGGGACTTTATAACTATGGCTACACCTTC. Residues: CASRGLYNYGYTF.

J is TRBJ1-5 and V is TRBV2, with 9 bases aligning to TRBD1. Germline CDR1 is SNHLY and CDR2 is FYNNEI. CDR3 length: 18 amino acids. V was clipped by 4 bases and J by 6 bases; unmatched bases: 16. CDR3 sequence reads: CASSVPVGTGGVAQPQHF. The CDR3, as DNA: TGTGCCAGCAGTGTGCCGGTTGGTACAGGGGGCGTTGCTCAGCCCCAGCATTTT.

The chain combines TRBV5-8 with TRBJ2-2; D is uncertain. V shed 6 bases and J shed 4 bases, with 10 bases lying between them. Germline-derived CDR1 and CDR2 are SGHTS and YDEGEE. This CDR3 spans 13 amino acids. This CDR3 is CASIRPTTGELFF. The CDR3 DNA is TGTGCCAGCATACGTCCCACCACCGGGGAGCTGTTTTTT.

The CDR3 DNA is TGTGCCAGCAGCTTAGGGACAGGTACCTACGAGCAGTACTTC. It is translated as CASSLGTGTYEQYF. The chain couples TRBV7-6 to TRBJ2-7, with TRBD1 matching over 7 bases. Germline V CDR1 and CDR2: SGHVS, FNYEAQ. CDR3 length equals 14 residues. The V and J ends lost 1 base and 2 bases, in that order; junction bases with no gene match: 2.

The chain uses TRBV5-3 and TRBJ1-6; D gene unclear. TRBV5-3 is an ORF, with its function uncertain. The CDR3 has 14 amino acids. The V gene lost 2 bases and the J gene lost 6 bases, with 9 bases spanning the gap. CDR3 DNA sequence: TGTGCCAGAAGCTTTCGGGTAGGTAATTCACCCCTCCACTTT. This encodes CARSFRVGNSPLHF.